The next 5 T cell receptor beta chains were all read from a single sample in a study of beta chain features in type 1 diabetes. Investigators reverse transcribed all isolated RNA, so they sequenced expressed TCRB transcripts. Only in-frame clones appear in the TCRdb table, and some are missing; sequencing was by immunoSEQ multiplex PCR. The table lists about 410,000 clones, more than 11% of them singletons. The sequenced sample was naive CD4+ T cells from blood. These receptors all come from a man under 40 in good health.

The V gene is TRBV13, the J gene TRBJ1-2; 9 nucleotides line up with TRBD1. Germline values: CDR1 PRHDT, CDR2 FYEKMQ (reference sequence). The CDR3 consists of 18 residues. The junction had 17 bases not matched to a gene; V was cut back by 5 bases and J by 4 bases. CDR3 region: CASSGNRDREFGGYGYTF. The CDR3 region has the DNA TGTGCCAGCAGCGGAAACCGGGACAGGGAATTCGGTGGCTATGGCTACACCTTC.

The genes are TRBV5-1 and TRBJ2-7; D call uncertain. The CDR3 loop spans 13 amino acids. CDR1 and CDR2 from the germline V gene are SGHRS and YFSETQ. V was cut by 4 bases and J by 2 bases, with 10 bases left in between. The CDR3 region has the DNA TGCGCCAGCAGCAGGCAGGATACCTACGAGCAGTACTTC. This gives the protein CASSRQDTYEQYF.

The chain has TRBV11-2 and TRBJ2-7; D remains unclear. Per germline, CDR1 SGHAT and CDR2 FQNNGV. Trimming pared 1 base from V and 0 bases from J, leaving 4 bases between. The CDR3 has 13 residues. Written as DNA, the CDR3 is TGTGCCAGCAGCTTAGCGGGCTCCTACGAGCAGTACGTC. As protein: CASSLAGSYEQYV.

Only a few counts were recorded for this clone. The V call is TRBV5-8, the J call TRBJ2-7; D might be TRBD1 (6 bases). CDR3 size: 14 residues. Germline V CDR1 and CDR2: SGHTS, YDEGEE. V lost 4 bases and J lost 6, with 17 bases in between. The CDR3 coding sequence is TGTGCCAGCAGCCCTTTACAGGGAAGGGGCGAGCAGTACGTC. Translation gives CASSPLQGRGEQYV.

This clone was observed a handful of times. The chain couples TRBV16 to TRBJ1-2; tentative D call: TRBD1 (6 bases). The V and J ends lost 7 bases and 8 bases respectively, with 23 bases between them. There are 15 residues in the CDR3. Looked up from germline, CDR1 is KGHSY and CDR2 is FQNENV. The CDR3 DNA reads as TGTGCCAGCACCCTCACGGGGGCCAACCTCTACGGCTACACCTTC. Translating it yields CASTLTGANLYGYTF.